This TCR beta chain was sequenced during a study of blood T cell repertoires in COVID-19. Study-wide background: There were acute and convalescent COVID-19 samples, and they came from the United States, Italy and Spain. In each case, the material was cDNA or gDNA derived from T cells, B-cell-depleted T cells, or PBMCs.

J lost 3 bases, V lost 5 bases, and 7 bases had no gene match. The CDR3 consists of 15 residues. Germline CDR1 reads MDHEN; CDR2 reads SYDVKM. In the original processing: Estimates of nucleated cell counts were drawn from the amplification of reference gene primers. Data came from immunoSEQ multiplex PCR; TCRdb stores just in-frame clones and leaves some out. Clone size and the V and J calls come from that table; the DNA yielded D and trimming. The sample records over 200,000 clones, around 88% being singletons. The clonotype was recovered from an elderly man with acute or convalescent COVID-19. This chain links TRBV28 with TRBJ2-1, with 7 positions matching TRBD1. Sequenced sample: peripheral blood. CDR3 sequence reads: CASSRGQFFYNEQFF. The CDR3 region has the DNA TGTGCCAGCAGTAGGGGACAGTTTTTCTACAATGAGCAGTTCTTC.